This T cell receptor beta chain was recorded in a study of blood T cell repertoires in COVID-19. At the level of the study: Donors in the United States, Italy and Spain gave samples during acute or convalescent COVID-19. PBMCs, B-cell-depleted T cells, or T cells were the source of the cDNA or gDNA that made up the material.

Authors' analysis steps: Nucleated cell counts were estimated from reference gene primer amplification. The method was immunoSEQ multiplex PCR; TCRdb's version includes in-frame clones alone and lacks a portion of them. For V, J and clone size, that table is used; D and trimming come from the DNA. Of 90,000 to 150,000 clones in the sample, approximately 92% are singletons; the top ten hold roughly a quarter. This clone was picked up one time. V shed 3 bases, J shed 8 bases, and the junction held 4 bases outside the gene matches. The CDR3 extends over 14 amino acids. Germline CDR1 SGHTA, CDR2 FQGNSA. This TCR derives from a man aged 70-80 years with active or convalescent COVID-19. The chain carries TRBV7-2 and TRBJ2-1; 10 bases are shared with TRBD2. The sample comprised peripheral blood. The CDR3 here is CASSFSGRIDEQFF. In DNA, the CDR3 is TGTGCCAGCAGCTTTAGCGGGAGGATCGATGAGCAGTTCTTC.